This T cell receptor (beta chain) appears in the sequencing data of a study of T-cell memory formation after mild COVID-19. Sample barcodes and UMIs were carried by the TCR alpha and TCR beta cDNA libraries that 5'RACE generated with constant-segment primers. TCRdb itself ran the 5' RACE reads through MiXCR, one entry per CDR3 protein. The data show just under 150,000 distinct CDR3 sequences, with 6% to 7% seen just once and around 2% held by the top ten. This clonotype was counted at least ten times. Antigen specificity is unknown. The CDR3 does not end in the conserved phenylalanine or tryptophan, so this is likely a read error. J lost 5 bases, V lost 6 bases, and 6 bases had no gene match. This CDR3 region has 13 residues. Germline CDR1 is SQVTM and CDR2 is ANQGSEA. Study-wide points: In second-wave clones peaking day 37, SARS-CoV-2 specificity remained unconfirmed. Clones shrinking between day 15 and 85 showed a balanced CD4/CD8 split, and those that grew later tilted toward CD4+. There were some responding clones in pre-infection memory, which suggested that cross-reactive memory had joined.

The sample was PBMCs or a T cell subset sorted from them (not recorded which). The chain couples TRBV29-1 to TRBJ1-1; 10 positions agree with TRBD1. The source is an adult woman who had mild COVID-19 (a few samples of this study predate the infection). Cell type and time point are not known. CDR3 DNA sequence: TGCAGCGTAGCCGGGACAGGGGATACTGAAGCTTTCCTT. Translation: CSVAGTGDTEAFL.